One and the same sample provided the 18 T cell receptor beta chains below, sequenced in a study of control samples from healthy donors and cancer patients. TCRdb's table, derived via immunoSEQ multiplex PCR, lists solely in-frame clones and lacks some. Here the sample spans approximately 80,000 clones, roughly 89% being singletons. The sample was blood. The receptors originated from a man aged 25-40 years in good health.

The rearrangement uses TRBV5-4 and TRBJ2-2; a possible D gene is TRBD1 (6 bases). This CDR3 contains 15 residues. Germline V CDR1 and CDR2: SGHNT, YYREEE (reference sequence). The germline V and J ends were trimmed by 0 bases and 7 bases, with 13 bases remaining between them. Here the CDR3 DNA reads TGTGCCAGCAGCTTGGCGGACAGCTCTGGCGGGGAGCTGTTTTTT. Protein sequence: CASSLADSSGGELFF.

The chain recombines TRBV6-1 with TRBJ2-3; D might be TRBD2 (6 bases). The ends were cut back, 2 bases at V and 0 bases at J, with 15 bases in the middle. The germline V gene encodes CDR1 MNHNS and CDR2 SASEGT. This CDR3 is 17 amino acids long. The CDR3 region is CASSEHVAGRSTDTQYF. CDR3 nucleotides: TGTGCCAGCAGTGAACATGTCGCGGGAAGAAGCACAGATACGCAGTATTTT.

This rearrangement joins TRBV5-1 to TRBJ2-3; the D gene could be TRBD1 or TRBD2 (6 bases each). The CDR3 extends over 15 amino acids. Germline CDR1 reads SGHRS; CDR2 reads YFSETQ. Trimming took 4 bases from V and 7 from J, leaving 19 bases between them. The CDR3 spells CASSPRTGRSNTQYF. CDR3 DNA sequence: TGCGCCAGCAGCCCCCGAACAGGGAGGTCAAATACGCAGTATTTT.

The V gene is TRBV5-4, the J gene TRBJ2-6; 7 bases match TRBD1. Germline V gives CDR1 SGHNT, CDR2 YYREEE (reference sequence). This CDR3 has 15 amino acids. J lost 0 bases, V lost 6 bases, and 3 bases had no gene match. The CDR3 bases are TGTGCCAGCACCCGGGACAGCTCTGGGGCCAACGTCCTGACTTTC. It specifies CASTRDSSGANVLTF.

The chain links TRBV19 to TRBJ1-1, with TRBD1 identical over 7 bases. Unmatched junction bases numbered 14, after V lost 6 bases and J lost 1 base. The CDR3 contains 17 residues. Germline loops: CDR1 LNHDA, CDR2 SQIVND (reference sequence). The CDR3, as DNA: TGTGCCAGTAGCGGAGGGCGGGCCAACAGGGGGAACACTGAAGCTTTCTTT. It is translated as CASSGGRANRGNTEAFF.

The chain carries TRBV7-8 and TRBJ1-2; 7 nucleotides align to TRBD1. This CDR3 has 16 residues. Looked up from germline, CDR1 is SGHVS and CDR2 is FQNEAQ. Trimming at V came to 5 bases and at J to 2 bases, leaving 11 bases not matched to a gene. The CDR3 DNA follows: TGTGCCAGCAGCCCCCAGGGACAGACGAGGAACTATGGCTACACCTTC. The encoded protein is CASSPQGQTRNYGYTF.

The J gene is TRBJ2-1, the V gene TRBV18, with D tentatively TRBD1 (5 bases). CDR3 length equals 14 residues. Trimming shortened V by 3 bases and J by 6 bases, and 12 bases separated the two germline ends. CDR1 and CDR2 from the germline V gene are KGHSH and LQKENI. The CDR3 loop reads CASSPLSQGNEQFF. CDR3 nucleotide sequence: TGTGCCAGCTCACCCTTATCTCAGGGCAATGAGCAGTTCTTC.

This clone was picked up one time. The V and J genes are TRBV12-3 or TRBV12-4 and TRBJ2-5; 7 nucleotides agree with TRBD2. There are 13 residues in the CDR3. J lost 5 bases, V lost 7 bases, and 7 bases had no gene match. The CDR3 region is CASTKVAGETQYF. In nucleotides, the CDR3 is TGTGCCAGCACCAAAGTAGCGGGCGAGACCCAGTACTTC.

The chain has TRBV5-5 and TRBJ2-3; 8 positions agree with TRBD1. Germline-derived CDR1 and CDR2 are SGHKS and YYEKEE (reference sequence). V shed 0 bases and J 12 bases; nucleotides not matched to a gene: 6. The CDR3 is made up of 13 amino acids. In nucleotides, the CDR3 is TGTGCCAGCAGCTTGGCTCAGGGGGCGCTTCAGTATTTT. Amino acid sequence: CASSLAQGALQYF.

The table lists this clone with a count of one. The chain combines TRBV3-1 (or the pseudogene TRBV3-2) with TRBJ2-3, with 9 bases fitting TRBD2. The germline V gene encodes CDR1 LGHDT and CDR2 YNNKEL (reference sequence). Germline trimming cut 4 bases from V and 7 bases from J; bases unmatched to any gene: 12. The CDR3 length is 16 residues. The CDR3 DNA reads TGTGCCAGCAGCCGGGGGGATAGCGGGGGTTTCAATACGCAGTATTTT. As protein: CASSRGDSGGFNTQYF.

The chain couples TRBV28 to TRBJ2-7, with a weak D call TRBD1 (6 bases). This CDR3 is built from 14 residues. CDR1 and CDR2 from the germline V gene are MDHEN and SYDVKM. The V end was cut by 4 bases, the J end by 2 bases, with 12 bases between. CDR3 nucleotide sequence: TGTGCCAGCAGTTACCCCAGGGGTCCCTACGAGCAGTACTTC. As protein: CASSYPRGPYEQYF.

This rearrangement joins TRBV7-2 to TRBJ2-5; 10 bases align to TRBD1. The CDR3 runs 15 residues. The trim removed 4 bases at V and 7 bases at J, leaving 9 bases unmatched. CDR1 and CDR2 (germline): SGHTA, FQGNSA. For the CDR3, the DNA is TGTGCCAGCAGCTCGGGGACAGGGGCAAGGGGGACCCAGTACTTC. Translation: CASSSGTGARGTQYF.

The sample holds one count of this clone. The V call is TRBV27, the J call TRBJ2-5, with 9 bases matching TRBD1. J gave up 5 bases and V 5 bases, and 6 bases lay outside the gene matches. The germline V gene encodes CDR1 MNHEY and CDR2 SMNVEV (reference sequence). This CDR3 is built from 14 residues. The CDR3 coding sequence is TGTGCCAGCAGTGGGACAGGGTTATTGGAGACCCAGTACTTC. This sequence encodes CASSGTGLLETQYF.

The chain recombines TRBV2 with TRBJ2-4; D could derive from TRBD1 or TRBD2 (6 bases each). CDR3 length equals 17 residues. Trimming shortened V by 1 base and J by 4 bases, and 17 bases separated the two germline ends. The V gene's germline CDR1 is SNHLY and CDR2 FYNNEI. The DNA of the CDR3 is TGTGCCAGCAGTGAAGGTAGATCTAGGGGGGCGAAAAACATTCAGTACTTC. Encoded protein: CASSEGRSRGAKNIQYF.

The chain links TRBV19 to TRBJ1-6, with D possibly matching TRBD1 (6 bases). V lost 5 bases and J lost 7, with 15 bases in between. CDR1 LNHDA and CDR2 SQIVND come from the germline V gene (reference sequence). CDR3 length: 15 residues. For the CDR3, the DNA is TGTGCCAGTAGTTCGGACAGACGCGACAATTCACCCCTCCACTTT. Translated: CASSSDRRDNSPLHF.

This chain joins TRBV6-1 and TRBJ1-2; D is uncertain. Germline assignment: CDR1 MNHNS and CDR2 SASEGT. With 1 base removed from V and 7 bases from J, the gap between germline ends came to 13 bases. This CDR3 has 14 amino acids. CDR3: CASSEGLVAGGYTF. The CDR3 region has the DNA TGTGCCAGCAGTGAAGGGCTGGTGGCCGGTGGCTACACCTTC.

The CDR3 sequence is CASSSRGDNYGYTF. The CDR3 DNA follows: TGTGCCAGCAGCTCCAGGGGTGATAACTATGGCTACACCTTC. This chain connects TRBV7-2 to TRBJ1-2, with a tentative D call TRBD1 (6 bases). Germline V gene data show CDR1 as SGHTA and CDR2 as FQGNSA. Trimming took off 4 bases at V and 1 base at J, with 10 bases between the two ends. The CDR3 has 14 amino acids.

The V and J genes are TRBV12-3 or TRBV12-4 and TRBJ1-2; the D is unclear. The CDR3 sequence is 13 residues long. The V end was cut by 3 bases, the J end by 8 bases, with 13 bases between. The CDR3 sequence: CASSFSEGGGYTF. The CDR3 DNA follows: TGTGCCAGCAGTTTCTCCGAGGGCGGAGGCTACACCTTC.